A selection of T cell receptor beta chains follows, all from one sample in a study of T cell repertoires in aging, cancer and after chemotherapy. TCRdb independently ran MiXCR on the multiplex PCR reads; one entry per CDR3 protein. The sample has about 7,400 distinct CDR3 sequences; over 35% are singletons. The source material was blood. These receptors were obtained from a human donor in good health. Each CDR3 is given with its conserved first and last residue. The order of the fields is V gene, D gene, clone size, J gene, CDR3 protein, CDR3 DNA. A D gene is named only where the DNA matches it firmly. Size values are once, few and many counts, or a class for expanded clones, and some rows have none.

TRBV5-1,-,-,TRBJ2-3,CASSGADTQYF,TGCGCCAGCAGCGGGGCAGATACGCAGTATTTT
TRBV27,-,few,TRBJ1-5,CASSLWPNQPQHF,TGTGCCAGCAGTTTATGGCCAAATCAGCCCCAGCATTTT
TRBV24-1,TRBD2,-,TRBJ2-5,CATSDSRGTQETQYF,TGTGCCACCAGTGATTCGCGGGGGACCCAAGAGACCCAGTACTTC
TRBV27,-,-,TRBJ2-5,CASISVQDPETQYF,TGTGCCAGCATAAGTGTGCAGGACCCGGAGACCCAGTACTTC
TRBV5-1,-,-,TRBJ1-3,CASSLSSTGLNTIYF,TGCGCCAGCAGCTTGTCCTCAACAGGGTTAAACACCATATATTTT
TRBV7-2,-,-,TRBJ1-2,CASSGNWDSGYTF,TGTGCCAGCAGCGGAAACTGGGACTCGGGCTACACCTTC
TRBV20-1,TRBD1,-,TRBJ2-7,CSASPGTVGYYEQYF,TGCAGTGCTAGTCCCGGGACAGTAGGTTATTACGAGCAGTACTTC
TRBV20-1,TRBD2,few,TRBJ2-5,CSAKGGRETQYF,TGCAGTGCGAAGGGAGGGCGGGAGACCCAGTACTTC
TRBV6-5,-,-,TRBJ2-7,CASSYSSGGRWSYEQYF,TGTGCCAGCAGTTACTCGAGTGGGGGGCGTTGGTCCTACGAGCAGTACTTC
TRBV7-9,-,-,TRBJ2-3,CASSLAKGESTDTQYF,TGTGCCAGCAGCTTAGCGAAGGGGGAAAGCACAGATACGCAGTATTTT